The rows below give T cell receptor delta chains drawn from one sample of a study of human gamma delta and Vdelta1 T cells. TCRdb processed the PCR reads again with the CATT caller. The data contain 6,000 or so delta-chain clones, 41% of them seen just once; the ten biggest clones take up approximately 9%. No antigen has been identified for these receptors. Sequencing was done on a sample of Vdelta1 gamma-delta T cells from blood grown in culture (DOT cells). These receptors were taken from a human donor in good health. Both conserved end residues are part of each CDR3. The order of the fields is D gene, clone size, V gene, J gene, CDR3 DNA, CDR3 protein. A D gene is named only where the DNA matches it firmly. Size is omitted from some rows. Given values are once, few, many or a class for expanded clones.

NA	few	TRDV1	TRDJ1	TGTGCTCTTGGGGAACTGTCCCCCTACACCGATAAACTCATCTTT	CALGELSPYTDKLIF
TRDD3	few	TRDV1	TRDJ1	TGTGCTCTTGGGGAAATATTCCTACCCAAAAATTTATGGGGGATACGCGAACTCATCTTT	CALGEIFLPKNLWGIRELIF
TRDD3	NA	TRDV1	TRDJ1	TGTGCTCTTGGGGAAAGGGGTTCCTCCTACGTTATACTGGGGGATACGCTCTACGATAAACTCATCTTT	CALGERGSSYVILGDTLYDKLIF
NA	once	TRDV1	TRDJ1	TGTGCTCTTGGGGAACCCCTCCGCTTAGGGGGGTATCACGATAAACTCATCTTT	CALGEPLRLGGYHDKLIF
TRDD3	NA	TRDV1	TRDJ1	TGTGCTCTTGCGGCCTGTTCCTACAATCGGCTGGGGGATACGAAGGATAAACGCATCTTT	CALAACSYNRLGDTKDKRIF
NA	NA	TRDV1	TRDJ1	TGTGCTCTTGGGGACAAAACGCTACGTCGGGGGACCTACACCGATAAACTCATCTTT	CALGDKTLRRGTYTDKLIF
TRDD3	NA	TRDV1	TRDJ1	TGTGCTCTTGGGGACGGATACAGTCCGGGGGATACAGGTACCGATAAACTCATCTTT	CALGDGYSPGDTGTDKLIF
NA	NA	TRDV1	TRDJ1	TGTGCTCTTGGGGAACTCTGGCCGTACACCGATAAACTCATCTTT	CALGELWPYTDKLIF
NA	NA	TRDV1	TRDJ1	TGTGCTCTTGGGGAAGATGGTGGGTTAAAGACCGATAAACTCATCTTT	CALGEDGGLKTDKLIF
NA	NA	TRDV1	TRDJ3	TGTGCTCTTGGGGACTTAAGGAAATACGGGGGCTTCAGCTCCTGGGACCCCCGACAGATGTTTTTC	CALGDLRKYGGFSSWDPRQMFF
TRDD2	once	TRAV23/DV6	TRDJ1	TGTGCAGGTGCTTCCTACGGCGGGGAATCCTGGGAGTACACCGATAAACTCATCTTT	CAGASYGGESWEYTDKLIF
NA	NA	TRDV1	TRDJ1	TGTGCTCTTGGGGAAAACTTCAAAAAGACGTATACCGATAAACTCATCTTT	CALGENFKKTYTDKLIF
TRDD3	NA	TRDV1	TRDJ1	TGTGCTCTTGGGGACTCACCAGTACTGGGGGATACTCCATCGTACACCGATAAACTCATCTTT	CALGDSPVLGDTPSYTDKLIF
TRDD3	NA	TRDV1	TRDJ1	TGTGCTCTTGGGGAACTTCCTACGTCCAAGACTGGGGGATACGCCTCCTACACCGATAAACTCATCTTT	CALGELPTSKTGGYASYTDKLIF
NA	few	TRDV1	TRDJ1	TGTGCTCTCGGCCTTCCCTTCGAAAAGTTCACCGATAAACTCATCTTT	CALGLPFEKFTDKLIF
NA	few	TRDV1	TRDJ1	TGTGCTCTTGGGCCACGACCTACCTGGACTCATACCCCCGATAAACTCATCTTT	CALGPRPTWTHTPDKLIF
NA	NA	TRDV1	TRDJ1	TGTGCTCTTGGGGGTCTACCTTCCTTGGTAGCCCCCTCGTACTGGGGACGCCGAAGGGATAAACTCATCTTT	CALGGLPSLVAPSYWGRRRDKLIF
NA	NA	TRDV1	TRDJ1	TGCGCCGGTCCTTTTCCTGGACCGGGGGGTTCCGATAAACTCATCTTT	CAGPFPGPGGSDKLIF
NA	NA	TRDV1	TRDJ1	TGTGCTCTTGGGGAACTTGGGACTTGGCGGAGGTCCACCGATATACTCATCTTT	CALGELGTWRRSTDILIF
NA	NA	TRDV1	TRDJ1	TGTGCTCTTGGGGAACTCGACGCTGGTACGAGATTAGGACGTCCAGATAAACTCATCTTT	CALGELDAGTRLGRPDKLIF
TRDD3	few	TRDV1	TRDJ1	TGTGCTCTTGGGGACCCGACCTTGGGGGATACAGTATTCAAACTCATCTTT	CALGDPTLGDTVFKLIF
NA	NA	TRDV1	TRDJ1	TGTGCTCTTGGGGAAGGGTCCTACTCACGACGCAGTTACCGCCCCACCGATAAACTCATCTTT	CALGEGSYSRRSYRPTDKLIF
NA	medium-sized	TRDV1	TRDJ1	TGTGCTCTTGGGGAACCTCCGACTTCCTACGGGGTACTGGGGGAAATAGGATCCGATAAACTCATCTTT	CALGEPPTSYGVLGEIGSDKLIF
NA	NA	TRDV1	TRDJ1	TGTGCTCTTGGGGCACTGAGGACTGTGACCGATAAACTCATCTTT	CALGALRTVTDKLIF
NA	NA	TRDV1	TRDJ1	TGTGCTCTTGGCCCCTATCCGCGTTTCGGGGGTCGAAACACCGATAAACTCATCTTT	CALGPYPRFGGRNTDKLIF
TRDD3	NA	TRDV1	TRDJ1	TGTGCTCTTGGGGAAGGGTTATCCCGCGGGATACGCGCGGGGTACACCGATAAACTCATCTTT	CALGEGLSRGIRAGYTDKLIF
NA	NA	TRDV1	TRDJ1	TGTGCTCTTGGGGAAAACCCTCCCCTTCCGAAGCGTAAACTCATCTTT	CALGENPPLPKRKLIF
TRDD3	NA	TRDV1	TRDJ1	TGTGCTCTTGGGGAACGAGAGTCCGGGGGATGGGATAAACTCATCTTT	CALGERESGGWDKLIF
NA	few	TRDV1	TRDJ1	TGTGCTCTTGGGGAACCCGATTCCTTCCTACGTAAGATGGGGGATAAGAATAAACTCATCTTT	CALGEPDSFLRKMGDKNKLIF
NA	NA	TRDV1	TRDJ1	TGTGCTCTTGGGGAATATAGTAACTCCTACCCCGGGGGTTGGTACACCGATAAACTCATCTTT	CALGEYSNSYPGGWYTDKLIF
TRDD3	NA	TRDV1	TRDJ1	TGTGCTCTTGGGGAAAAGTGTAAAAACCCTGGGGGGCACACCGATAAACTCATCTTT	CALGEKCKNPGGHTDKLIF
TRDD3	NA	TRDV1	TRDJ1	TGTGCTCTTGGGGAAAGCCTCGGAACTACCACCTCTTGGGGGATTCCCGATAAACTCATCTTT	CALGESLGTTTSWGIPDKLIF